The TCR beta chain under discussion was sequenced for a study of blood T cell repertoires in COVID-19. As processed by the authors: Quantification of nucleated cells was approximated via reference gene primer amplification. Clones were read by immunoSEQ multiplex PCR, and TCRdb kept only the in-frame ones, dropping some. The V and J calls and clone size come from that table; D and trimming were worked out from the DNA. The sample contains 160,000 or so clones, more than 80% of which appear only once. About this clone itself: The sample carries other DNA sequences with the same CDR3.

From germline, CDR1 is SGHRS and CDR2 YFSETQ. This CDR3 spans 16 amino acids. J gave up 2 bases and V 5 bases, and 4 bases lay outside the gene matches. This clonotype was sampled from a man aged 55 to 70 with acute or convalescent COVID-19. The source material was peripheral blood. V and J are TRBV5-1 and TRBJ2-3, with TRBD2 identical over 14 bases. Here the CDR3 reads CASRRTSGGPTDTQYF. CDR3 nucleotides: TGCGCCAGCAGACGGACTAGCGGGGGGCCCACAGATACGCAGTATTTT.